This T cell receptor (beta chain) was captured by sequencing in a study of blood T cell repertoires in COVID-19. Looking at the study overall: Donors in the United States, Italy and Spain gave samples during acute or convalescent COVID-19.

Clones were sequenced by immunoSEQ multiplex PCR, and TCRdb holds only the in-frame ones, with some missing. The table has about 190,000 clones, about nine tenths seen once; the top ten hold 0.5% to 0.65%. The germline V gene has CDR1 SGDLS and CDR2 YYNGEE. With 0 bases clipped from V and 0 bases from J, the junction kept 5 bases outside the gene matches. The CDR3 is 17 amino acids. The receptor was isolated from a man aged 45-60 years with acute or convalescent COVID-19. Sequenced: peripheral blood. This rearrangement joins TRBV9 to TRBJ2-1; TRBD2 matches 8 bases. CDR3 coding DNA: TGTGCCAGCAGCGTAGTTCCCAGCGGGGGCTCCTACAATGAGCAGTTCTTC. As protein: CASSVVPSGGSYNEQFF.